This T cell receptor (beta chain) was sequenced during a study of cytomegalovirus exposure and HLA in healthy donors listed by TCRdb under 2017. The study in broad terms: An earlier analysis of 587 of the donors reported roughly 270 Gb of sequence data and around 110 million unique TCR beta sequences from 150 million to 200 million T cells. About 300 gigabases of sequencing data and approximately 84 million unique TCR sequences were included in an early release covering roughly 700 HLA-typed donors. Among the roughly 400 genotyped donors, more than 70% belonged to the genetic ancestry cluster associated with self-reported Caucasian donors. The study aimed to test whether cataloging public T cell receptors could reveal signatures of past pathogen exposure. The T cell repertoires of some 700 subjects were profiled by immunosequencing and related to cytomegalovirus serostatus. Besides the first cohort of approximately 670 subjects, a separate validation cohort made up of 90 to 150 different subjects was used. To predict cytomegalovirus infection status, the study brought together high-throughput TCR immunosequencing, statistical association of individual TCRs with disease status, and machine learning. A later analysis re-examined previously published TCR beta repertoires from just over 650 donors and added high-resolution HLA genotyping to investigate patterns of TCR occurrence. The later analysis used no new phenotypic data to find candidate immune exposures, relying instead on TCR beta sequences and their occurrence across donors. An earlier analysis of 587 of the donors used high-throughput TCR beta sequencing to judge whether each TCR beta V gene segment behaved as functional or pseudogenic. Donor age, sex, ethnicity and CMV serostatus were compiled together with the repertoire data. A later genetic analysis used genome-wide SNP genotypes for about 60% of the 666 donors, treating that subset as a discovery cohort. All discovery cohort repertoires had been generated using a single sequencing platform. HLA typing included class I and class II loci at four-digit resolution. Typing coverage varied by locus: 629-630 donors for A, B, C, DRB1 and DQB1; more than 500 for DQA1; over 600 for DPA1; fewer than 480 for DPB1. Roughly 5 DR-DQ haplotypes were handled as single units for association and clustering because linkage in the cohort was strong. Across some 400 genotyped donors of the cohort, an average of roughly 250,000 unique TCR beta nucleotide sequences per donor were sequenced, and 15% to 20% of those sequences were non-productive. The study at large found these results: Some IMGT-functional V segments, including TRBV6-2 and TRBV6-3, could not be distinguished by the 87-base-pair reads and were therefore excluded. A cluster of highly shared sequence variants was judged likely to be a technical artifact of the sequencing pipeline. A later analysis reported that several top co-occurrence clusters appeared linked to parvovirus B19, influenza, CMV and Epstein-Barr virus. CMV serostatus was the only immune exposure information available for the cohort. Strong co-occurrence of HLA alleles, especially DR and DQ, made assigning TCR associations to individual alleles difficult. Because HLA typing was unavailable for some donors at each locus, only the typed subset was used in association tests. In a later genetic analysis, a missense DCLRE1C variant was associated with V-gene and J-gene trimming of TCR beta chains, and the association was replicated in an independent cohort. In both the original and validation cohorts, the classifier was reported to diagnose cytomegalovirus status with high specificity and sensitivity. A further reported finding was that TCR beta sequences accurately predicted the HLA-A and HLA-B alleles for most subjects in the first cohort. According to the authors, the approach could potentially be generalized to other disease states and immunological phenotypes. Only TCR beta chains were sequenced in this cohort, and the absence of alpha or paired-chain data limited detectable features. In a later analysis, the rate of TCR association differed among HLA loci, with DRB1 alleles having the most associated TCRs and HLA-C alleles having the fewest. Linkage disequilibrium might explain the correlated functional status among segregating V segments, but an unknown experimental factor could not be ruled out. Sequencing depth was assumed to be roughly uniform across donors in the presence/absence analyses, though that assumption may not hold. According to a later genetic analysis, donors in an Asian-associated ancestry cluster had fewer N-insertions in productive TCRs than the approximately 710-donor mean. At a false discovery rate of 0.05, a later analysis linked some 18,000 TCR beta sequences to specific HLA alleles. In an earlier analysis of fewer than 750 of the donors, most TCR beta V segments were observed in productive rearrangements about 90% or about 30% of the time, broadly matching IMGT annotations. In vitro tests confirmed that a few of the cytomegalovirus-associated TCR beta chains recognize cytomegalovirus antigens. In a later analysis, HLA-associated TCR beta chains were found to be more clonally expanded and to have lower generation probabilities than equally common non-associated chains. Most TCR sequences were observed very rarely across donors, whereas some public TCRs were present in many individuals. In the study, around 160 TCR beta chains were listed as associated with cytomegalovirus. In a later analysis, most CMV-associated TCR beta chains were found to appear HLA-restricted, with HLA associations seemingly driven largely by CMV exposure. The earlier analysis of 587 of the donors excluded roughly 17 rarely observed V segments, including chromosome 9 orphons, because counts were too low.

The cohort consisted of hundreds of healthy bone marrow donors. Cohort members were all nominally healthy when sampled, although unrecorded immune exposures were likely present. The donor tested CMV seropositive, placing the donor among the approximately 310 seropositive members of the cohort. A peripheral blood sample was provided by each donor, and peripheral blood mononuclear cells were used for TCR beta sequencing. Genomic DNA extraction from the blood cell samples was performed with the Qiagen DNeasy Blood Extraction Kit. A word on this clone: Its antigen remains unidentified. Per-base qualities were not stored, and no clone one base away is much larger.

The CDR3 spans 13 residues, from the cysteine through the phenylalanine. CDR3 DNA is the only sequence kept; it has 39 bases, read in frame from the first base. V loses 0 bases of germline sequence and J loses 5 bases, and the interval between the two ends is 8 bases. The germline V gene gives CDR1 as SGHDT and CDR2 as YYEEEE. The protocol used for the library was the immunoSEQ multiplex PCR assay. A mixture of 60 forward primers for TCR Vbeta segments and 13 reverse primers for TCR Jbeta segments was used in the multiplex PCR. The CDR3 region of rearranged TCR beta genes was amplified from genomic DNA with a multiplex PCR assay. Amplified TCR beta libraries were sequenced as 87-base-pair reads on the Illumina HiSeq System. In the authors' own workflow: In a later analysis, some 80 million unique TCR beta chains were counted across the 500 to 700 repertoires, and about 10 million of these chains were shared by at least two donors. Raw reads were error-corrected and collapsed into unique sequences with a nearest-neighbor algorithm that merged closely related sequences to remove PCR and sequencing errors. CDR3 sequences were aligned to IMGT reference sequences to assign V, D and J gene segments. For a sequence to be retained, a match of at least six nucleotides was required to both a V gene segment and a J gene segment. A rearrangement counted as productive if the CDR3 had no stop codons and remained in frame with V and J, and every other rearrangement counted as non-productive. Following IMGT convention, CDR3 was defined as the stretch from the second conserved V-encoded cysteine up to the conserved J-encoded phenylalanine. The earlier analysis of approximately 500 of the donors excluded sequences that lacked an unambiguous match to a single V gene segment. In an earlier analysis of around 600 of the donors, V segments were called functional above 56.7% productive rearrangements and were called segregating when the between-donor standard deviation exceeded 5%. A statistical classification framework was developed to diagnose cytomegalovirus status using the catalog of TCR beta chain sequences. V and J gene assignment, in a later analysis, came from comparing TCR nucleotide sequences with IMGT/GENE-DB human TR gene sequences. Using the TCRdist pipeline, a later analysis assigned CDR3 sequences along with most-parsimonious VDJ recombination scenarios. A later analysis defined each TCR beta chain by its CDR3 amino acid sequence plus V-gene family, and excluded reads lacking a unique V-gene family. In a later analysis, fewer than 600 highly shared, low-generation-probability nucleotide sequences were removed to address suspected cross-contamination and a sequencing artifact. In a later analysis, a clonal expansion index was calculated for each public chain from normalized within-repertoire ranks of inferred template counts. A later analysis computed generation probabilities with a VDJ recombination model fitted to out-of-frame rearrangements, and checked the results against IGoR. In a later analysis, TCR-TCR, TCR-HLA and TCR-CMV co-occurrence was scored with hypergeometric tests, and a repertoire-size bias correction was applied to TCR pairs. A later analysis estimated false discovery rates by permuting HLA or CMV assignments 20 times. A later analysis grouped co-occurring TCRs with DBSCAN, adding TCRdist sequence similarity when clustering within HLA-allele-positive subsets. For co-occurrence clustering, repertoires with fewer than 30,000 or more than 120,000 public chains were excluded, along with 4 to 6 repertoires with anomalous nucleotide sharing. What TCRdb holds here is the immuneACCESS table cut down to in-frame rearrangements. Part of the clones is not present; checked against another copy, under half of the missing clones reflect an unresolved V gene, and the others are unexplained. That table is the source of V, J and clone size, and D and trimming were worked out from the DNA. The sample contains 110,000 or so clones, over 70% of them found a single time. About 4.2% of the sample belongs to the ten largest clones.

Recombination joined TRBV5-6 with TRBJ2-5; perhaps TRBD1 is the D gene, with 6 bases matching. Sequencing input: PBMCs. The sequence was obtained from a woman aged 35 to 49 in good health and CMV-seropositive. The nucleotide sequence reads as follows: TGTGCCAGCAGCTTGGACAGGGTGGAGACCCAGTACTTC. Protein translation: CASSLDRVETQYF.